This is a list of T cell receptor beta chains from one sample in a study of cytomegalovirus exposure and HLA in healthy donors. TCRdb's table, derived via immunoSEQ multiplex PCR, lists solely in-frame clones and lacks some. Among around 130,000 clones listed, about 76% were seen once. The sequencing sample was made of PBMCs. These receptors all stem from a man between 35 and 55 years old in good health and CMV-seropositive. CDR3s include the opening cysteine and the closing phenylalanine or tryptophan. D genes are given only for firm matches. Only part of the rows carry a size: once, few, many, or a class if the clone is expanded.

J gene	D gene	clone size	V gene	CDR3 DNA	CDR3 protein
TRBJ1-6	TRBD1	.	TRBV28	TGTGCCACTTCGCCCCCCCTGACAGGGGCATCGGATTCACCCCTCCACTTT	CATSPPLTGASDSPLHF
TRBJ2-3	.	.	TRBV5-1	TGCGCCAGCAGCTCGTATATAAGCACAGATACGCAGTATTTT	CASSSYISTDTQYF
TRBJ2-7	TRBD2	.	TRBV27	TGTGCCAGCAGTTTTCGGGCTAGCGGGACCGCCAAAACCTCCTACGAGCAGTACTTC	CASSFRASGTAKTSYEQYF
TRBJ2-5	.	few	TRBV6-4	TGTGCCAGCAGTGAGGGGCAGGGATCCGAGACCCAGTACTTC	CASSEGQGSETQYF
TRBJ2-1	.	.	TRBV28	TGTGCCAGTCAATTGGTAGCAAGGAATGAGCAGTTCTTC	CASQLVARNEQFF
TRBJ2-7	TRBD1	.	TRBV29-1	TGCAGCGTTGAAGATCCTTACAGGGGGAATGGATACGAGCAGTACTTC	CSVEDPYRGNGYEQYF
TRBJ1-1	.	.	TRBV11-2	TGTGCCAGCAGCTTAGGTTACAGGGACGGCACTGAAGCTTTCTTT	CASSLGYRDGTEAFF
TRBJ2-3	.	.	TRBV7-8	TGTGCCAGCAGCCGACGGGGAAGCTTTAGCACAGATACGCAGTATTTT	CASSRRGSFSTDTQYF
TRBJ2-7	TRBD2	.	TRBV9	TGTGCCAGCAGCCCCCGGGGTAGCGGGGTCTACGAGCAGTACTTC	CASSPRGSGVYEQYF
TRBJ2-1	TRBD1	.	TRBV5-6	TGTGCCAGCAGCCGCCGGGACAGGGGATACAATGAGCAGTTCTTC	CASSRRDRGYNEQFF
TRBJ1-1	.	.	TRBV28	TGTGCCAGCAGTTTTGATCTGGCAGGTGCTTTCTTT	CASSFDLAGAFF
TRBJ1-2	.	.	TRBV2	TGTGCCAGCAGGGAACAGGGACAAGGCTACACCTTC	CASREQGQGYTF
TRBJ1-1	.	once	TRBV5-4	TGTGCCAGCAGCTCGTCGGGGGGCGCGATGAACACTGAAGCTTTCTTT	CASSSSGGAMNTEAFF
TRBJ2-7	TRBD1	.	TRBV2	TGTGCCAGCAGAAACGGACAGGGAAGCTCCTACGAGCAGTACTTC	CASRNGQGSSYEQYF
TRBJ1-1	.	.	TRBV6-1	TGTGCCAGCAGACTAGCTGAAGCTTTCTTT	CASRLAEAFF
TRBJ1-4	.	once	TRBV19	TGTGCCAGTAGTAGAAGGCTAGGGGGTAATGAAAAACTGTTTTTT	CASSRRLGGNEKLFF
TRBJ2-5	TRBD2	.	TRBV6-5	TGTGCCAGCAGTACCCCGGCGGGGGGCCAAGAGACCCAGTACTTC	CASSTPAGGQETQYF
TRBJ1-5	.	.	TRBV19	TGTGCCAGTAGTATAGACCGGACAGCCGCTGATCAGCCCCAGCATTTT	CASSIDRTAADQPQHF
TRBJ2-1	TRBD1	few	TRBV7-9	TGTGCCAGCAGCCCGGACAGGGGGCGACTTAATGAGCAGTTCTTC	CASSPDRGRLNEQFF
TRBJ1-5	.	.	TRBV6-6	TGTGCCAGCAGTTACTCCTATCAGCCCCAGCATTTT	CASSYSYQPQHF
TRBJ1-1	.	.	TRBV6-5	TGTGCCAGCAGTTATCAGGGAAACACTGAAGCTTTCTTT	CASSYQGNTEAFF
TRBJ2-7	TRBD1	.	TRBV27	TGTGCCAGCAGTTTTAGGACAGGGGATTTCTACGAGCAGTACTTC	CASSFRTGDFYEQYF
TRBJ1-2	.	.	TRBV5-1	TGCGCCAGCAGCCCGGACAGTAACTATGGCTACACCTTC	CASSPDSNYGYTF
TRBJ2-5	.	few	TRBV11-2	TGTGCCAGCAGCTTAGATCCCCCCCGGCAAAAACTACAAGAGACCCAGTACTTC	CASSLDPPRQKLQETQYF
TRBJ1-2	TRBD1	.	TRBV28	TGTGCCAGCAGTTTACCCCCCGGACAGGGTTTATATGGCTACACCTTC	CASSLPPGQGLYGYTF
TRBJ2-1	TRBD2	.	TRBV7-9	TGTGCCAGCAGCTTCCTAGCGGGGGGCACCTACAATGAGCAGTTCTTC	CASSFLAGGTYNEQFF
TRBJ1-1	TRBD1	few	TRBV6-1	TGTGCCAGCAGTGGACAGGGGGCGGGGGACACTGAAGCTTTCTTT	CASSGQGAGDTEAFF
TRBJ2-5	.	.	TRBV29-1	TGCAGCGTTGTTGGAGGGGAGACCCAGTACTTC	CSVVGGETQYF
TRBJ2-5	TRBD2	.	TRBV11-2	TGTGCCACCAGAGGGGCGGGAGTGTGGGAGACCCAGTACTTC	CATRGAGVWETQYF
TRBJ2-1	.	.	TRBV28	TGTGCCAGCAGACCGGGTAGGTCGGATGAGCAGTTCTTC	CASRPGRSDEQFF
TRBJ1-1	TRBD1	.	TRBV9	TGTGCCAGCAGCCCGGAGGGGGCCATGAACACTGAAGCTTTCTTT	CASSPEGAMNTEAFF
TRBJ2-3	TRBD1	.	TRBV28	TGTGCCAGCAGGGGGGACAGTCGCACAGATACGCAGTATTTT	CASRGDSRTDTQYF
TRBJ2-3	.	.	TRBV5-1	TGCGCCAGCAGCTTGACAGCGGGCACAGATACGCAGTATTTT	CASSLTAGTDTQYF
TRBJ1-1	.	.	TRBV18	TGTGCCAGCTCCCCTATCTCGAAGGAGACTGAAGCTTTCTTT	CASSPISKETEAFF
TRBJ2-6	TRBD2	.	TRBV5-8	TGTGCCCCCAGGGGAGCGGGAGCTGGGGCCAACGTCCTGACTTTC	CAPRGAGAGANVLTF
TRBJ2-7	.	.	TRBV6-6	TGTGCCAGCAGGACGAGGGCGGGGTACGAGCAGTACTTC	CASRTRAGYEQYF
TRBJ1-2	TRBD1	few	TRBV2	TGTGCCAGCAGACGGGACAGCTCAGGGATCTATGGCTACACCTTC	CASRRDSSGIYGYTF
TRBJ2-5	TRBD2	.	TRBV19	TGTGCCAGTAGTATTCGGGGACTAGCGGGAGGACAAGAGACCCAGTACTTC	CASSIRGLAGGQETQYF
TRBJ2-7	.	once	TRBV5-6	TGTGCCAGCAGCTTCGGCAGGGGTGATTTGTACGAGCAGTACTTC	CASSFGRGDLYEQYF
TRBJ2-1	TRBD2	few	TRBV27	TGTGCCAGCAGTTCCTGGACTAGCGGGAGAGGGGAGGAGCAGTTCTTC	CASSSWTSGRGEEQFF